This entry concerns a single TCR beta chain. What it binds is unknown. This specimen includes other DNA sequences encoding the same CDR3. The sample is drawn from a study of cytomegalovirus exposure and HLA in healthy donors. Repertoires were generated with immunoSEQ multiplex PCR, while TCRdb's copy carries only in-frame clones and drops some. The sample holds some 150,000 clones, 80% to 90% seen once. Germline lookup yields CDR1 MDHEN and CDR2 SYDVKM. The CDR3 runs to 12 residues. Trimming shortened V by 8 bases and J by 4 bases, and 11 bases separated the two germline ends. General observations from the study: For most TCR sequences rarity was the rule, although some public TCRs occurred in many donors. Cytomegalovirus-associated status was assigned to approximately 160 TCR beta chains. The finding came from a later analysis; first-cohort TCR clusters tended to co-occur in the roughly 110 validation repertoires. Specificity for CMV antigens was confirmed in vitro for three of the CMV-associated chains.

This clonotype originated in a young woman in good health and CMV-seropositive. The J gene is TRBJ1-1, the V gene TRBV28; D perhaps matches TRBD1 (6 bases). Sequenced: PBMCs. CDR3 sequence (DNA): TGTGCCAGCTCACCCAGGGGCACTGAAGCTTTCTTT. This codes for CASSPRGTEAFF. The full variable domain, in which reference TRBV28 and TRBJ1-1 provide the parts outside the CDR3, is DVKVTQSSRYLVKRTGEKVFLECVQDMDHENMFWYRQDPGLGLRLIYFSYDVKMKEKGDIPEGYSVSREKKERFSLILESASTNQTSMYLCASSPRGTEAFFGQGTRLTVV.